The clone carrying this T cell receptor (beta chain) was counted ten times or more. Its antigen is unidentified. Central memory, naive, regulatory and stem cell-like memory CD4+ cells were sorted by CD45RO/CCR7/CD25/CD127/CD95/CD27. The source of the sample is a study of beta chain features in type 1 diabetes. Study-wide context: Healthy donors resembled patients in age, gender and cell yields. Findings of the study overall: TCRB CDR3 length was moderately but significantly reduced in all four CD4+ subsets of Type 1 diabetes patients. The question of HLA type influencing TCRB rearrangement was one that remained unresolved here.

V was pared by 1 base and J by 1 base, with 10 bases between. Germline CDR1 is MDHEN and CDR2 is SYDVKM. The CDR3 contains 15 residues. The study reverse transcribed the entire isolated RNA, so it sequenced expressed TCRB transcripts. The method was immunoSEQ multiplex PCR; TCRdb's version includes in-frame clones alone and lacks a portion of them. The sample has about 340,000 clones, 8% seen once. The chain is built from TRBV28 and TRBJ1-1, with D possibly TRBD1 on 5 matching bases. The sequence came from a woman aged 18-30 years in good health. Material for sequencing was central memory CD4+ T cells from blood. CDR3 region: CASSLFGGTNTEAFF. In nucleotides, the CDR3 is TGTGCCAGCAGTTTATTTGGGGGGACGAACACTGAAGCTTTCTTT.